This TCR beta chain was found in a study of control samples from healthy donors and cancer patients. Germline V CDR1 and CDR2: MNHEY, SMNVEV (reference sequence). The V end was cut by 3 bases, the J end by 2 bases, with 8 bases between. The CDR3 loop spans 13 amino acids. The data were produced by immunoSEQ multiplex PCR, yet TCRdb's version contains in-frame clones alone and is incomplete. The sample consists of around 110,000 clones, over 90% of them appearing once. V gene TRBV27 combines with J gene TRBJ2-7; D unclear. The source material was blood. The TCR sequence derives from a man aged 30 to 39 in good health. The CDR3 loop reads CASSFNSPYEQYF. CDR3 bases: TGTGCCAGCAGTTTTAACAGTCCCTACGAGCAGTACTTC.